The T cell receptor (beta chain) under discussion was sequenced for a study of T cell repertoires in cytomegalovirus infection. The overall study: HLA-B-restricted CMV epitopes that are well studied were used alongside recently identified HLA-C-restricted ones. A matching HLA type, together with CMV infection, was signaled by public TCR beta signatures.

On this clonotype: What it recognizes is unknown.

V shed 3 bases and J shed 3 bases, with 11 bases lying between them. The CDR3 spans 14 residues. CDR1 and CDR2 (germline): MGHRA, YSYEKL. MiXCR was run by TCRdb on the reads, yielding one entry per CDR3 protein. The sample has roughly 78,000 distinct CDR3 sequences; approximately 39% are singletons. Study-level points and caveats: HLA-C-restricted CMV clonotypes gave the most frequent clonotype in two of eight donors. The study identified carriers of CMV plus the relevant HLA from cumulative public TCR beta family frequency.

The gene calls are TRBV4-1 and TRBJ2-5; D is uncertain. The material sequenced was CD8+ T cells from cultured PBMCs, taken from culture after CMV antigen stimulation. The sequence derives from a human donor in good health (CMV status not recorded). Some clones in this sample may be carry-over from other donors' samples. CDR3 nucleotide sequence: TGCGCCAGCAGCCAGGGCCTTAGGAAAGAGACCCAGTACTTC. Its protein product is CASSQGLRKETQYF.